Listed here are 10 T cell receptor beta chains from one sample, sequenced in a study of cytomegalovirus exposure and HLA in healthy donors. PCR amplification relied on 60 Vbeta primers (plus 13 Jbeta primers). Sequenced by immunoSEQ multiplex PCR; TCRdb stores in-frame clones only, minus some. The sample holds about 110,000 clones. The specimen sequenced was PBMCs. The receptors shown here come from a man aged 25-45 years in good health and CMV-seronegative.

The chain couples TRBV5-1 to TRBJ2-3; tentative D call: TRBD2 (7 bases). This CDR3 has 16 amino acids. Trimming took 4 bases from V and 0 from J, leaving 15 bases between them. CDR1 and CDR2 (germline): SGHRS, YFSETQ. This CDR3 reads CASSPGGRGSTDTQYF. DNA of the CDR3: TGCGCCAGCAGCCCCGGGGGGCGGGGAAGCACAGATACGCAGTATTTT.

This CDR3 reads CASSGRGLGTEAFF. The CDR3 DNA follows: TGCGCCAGCAGTGGAAGGGGGTTAGGCACTGAAGCTTTCTTT. V and J are TRBV10-1 and TRBJ1-1; maybe TRBD1 (6 bases). The V gene lost 4 bases and the J gene lost 4 bases, with 13 bases spanning the gap. Germline V gives CDR1 WNHNN, CDR2 SYGVQD (reference sequence). The CDR3 consists of 14 residues.

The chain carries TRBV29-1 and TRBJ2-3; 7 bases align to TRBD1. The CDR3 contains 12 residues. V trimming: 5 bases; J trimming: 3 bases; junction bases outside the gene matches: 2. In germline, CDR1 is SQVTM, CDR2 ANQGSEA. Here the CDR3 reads CSVTTGTDTQYF. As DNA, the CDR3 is TGCAGCGTTACGACAGGGACAGATACGCAGTATTTT.

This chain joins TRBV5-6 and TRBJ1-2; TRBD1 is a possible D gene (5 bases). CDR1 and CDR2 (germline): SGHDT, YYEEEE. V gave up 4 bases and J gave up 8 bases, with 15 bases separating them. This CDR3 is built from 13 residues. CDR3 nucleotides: TGTGCCAGCAGCCCATATACAGGCTTGGGCTACACCTTC. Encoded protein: CASSPYTGLGYTF.

The CDR3 nucleotides are TGTGCCAGCAGCCTATCAGGGGGGTATGGCTACACCTTC. It yields the protein CASSLSGGYGYTF. The chain employs TRBV5-4 and TRBJ1-2; 7 bases are a match to TRBD1. Germline lookup yields CDR1 SGHNT and CDR2 YYREEE (reference sequence). With 4 bases clipped from V and 5 bases from J, the junction kept 5 bases outside the gene matches. The CDR3 is 13 amino acids. Drawing the rest from reference TRBV5-4 and TRBJ1-2, the complete variable domain is ETGVTQSPTHLIKTRGQQVTLRCSSQSGHNTVSWYQQALGQGPQFIFQYYREEENGRGNFPPRFSGLQFPNYSSELNVNALELDDSALYLCASSLSGGYGYTFGSGTRLTVV.

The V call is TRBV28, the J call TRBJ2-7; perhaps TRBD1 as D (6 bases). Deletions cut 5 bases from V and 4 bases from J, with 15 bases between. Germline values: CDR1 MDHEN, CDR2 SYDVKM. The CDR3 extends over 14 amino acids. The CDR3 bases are TGTGCCAGCAGTGCCCTCGGGCAGGGGTACGAGCAGTACTTC. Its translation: CASSALGQGYEQYF.

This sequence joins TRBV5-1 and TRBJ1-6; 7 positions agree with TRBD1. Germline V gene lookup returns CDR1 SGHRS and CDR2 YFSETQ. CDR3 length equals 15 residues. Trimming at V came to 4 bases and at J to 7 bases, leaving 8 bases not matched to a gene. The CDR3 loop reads CASSGGQLGNSPLHF. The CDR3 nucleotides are TGCGCCAGCAGCGGGGGACAGTTGGGAAATTCACCCCTCCACTTT.

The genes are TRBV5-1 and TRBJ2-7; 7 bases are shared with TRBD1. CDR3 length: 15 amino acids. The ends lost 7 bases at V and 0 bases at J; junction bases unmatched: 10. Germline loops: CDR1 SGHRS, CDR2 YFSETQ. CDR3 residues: CASGVSGTASYEQYF. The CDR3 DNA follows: TGCGCCAGCGGGGTCTCTGGGACAGCCTCCTACGAGCAGTACTTC.

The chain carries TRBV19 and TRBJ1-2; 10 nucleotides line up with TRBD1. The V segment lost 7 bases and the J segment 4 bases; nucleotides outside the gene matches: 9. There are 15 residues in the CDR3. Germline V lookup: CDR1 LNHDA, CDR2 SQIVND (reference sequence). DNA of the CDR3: TGTGCCAGTACGACAGGGGGCTATTCTATCTATGGCTACACCTTC. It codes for CASTTGGYSIYGYTF.

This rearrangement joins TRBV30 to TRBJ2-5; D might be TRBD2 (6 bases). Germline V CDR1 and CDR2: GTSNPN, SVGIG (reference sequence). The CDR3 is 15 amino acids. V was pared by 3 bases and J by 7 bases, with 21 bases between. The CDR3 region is CAWSPLANVVGTQYF. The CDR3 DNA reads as TGTGCCTGGAGCCCGCTAGCGAATGTGGTGGGGACCCAGTACTTC.